This is a list of T cell receptor beta chains from one sample in a study of blood T cells in healthy people across ages. A single record per CDR3 protein comes from TCRdb applying MiXCR to the 5' RACE reads. The data hold 550,000 to 750,000 distinct CDR3 sequences, with roughly 20% observed a single time. The source material was blood. The source is a man aged 65-85 years in good health. The CDR3 runs from the conserved cysteine through the conserved F or W. Each record gives: clone size, D gene, J gene, V gene, CDR3 DNA, CDR3 protein. The D gene is left open where the match is weak. Rows may omit the clone size; those that give it use once, few, many or a size class.

clone size: .; D gene: TRBD1; J gene: TRBJ2-1; V gene: TRBV2; CDR3 DNA: TGTGCCAGCAGTGACAAGACAGGGGGCGCGTACAATGAGCAGTTCTTC; CDR3 protein: CASSDKTGGAYNEQFF
clone size: many; D gene: TRBD1; J gene: TRBJ2-1; V gene: TRBV20-1; CDR3 DNA: TGCAGTGCTCCGGGACAGCCGAACAATGAGCAGTTCTTC; CDR3 protein: CSAPGQPNNEQFF
clone size: .; D gene: TRBD1; J gene: TRBJ2-3; V gene: TRBV29-1; CDR3 DNA: TGCAGCGTTCCGTACAGGGGGAGGACAGATACGCAGTATTTT; CDR3 protein: CSVPYRGRTDTQYF
clone size: few; D gene: .; J gene: TRBJ2-2; V gene: TRBV5-1; CDR3 DNA: TGCGCCAGCAGCTCCGGGACTTCGAACACCGGGGAGCTGTTTTTT; CDR3 protein: CASSSGTSNTGELFF
clone size: .; D gene: TRBD2; J gene: TRBJ2-7; V gene: TRBV28; CDR3 DNA: TGTGCCAGCAGTTTCACGGGGACTAGCGGTTCCTACGAGCAGTACTTC; CDR3 protein: CASSFTGTSGSYEQYF
clone size: few; D gene: .; J gene: TRBJ2-5; V gene: TRBV7-3; CDR3 DNA: TGTGCCAGCAGCTTAAGGAGGGGGGAGCAGTACTTC; CDR3 protein: CASSLRRGEQYF
clone size: .; D gene: TRBD2; J gene: TRBJ2-3; V gene: TRBV24-1; CDR3 DNA: TGTGCCACCAGTGACGCCGGGACTAGCGGAAACACAGATACGCAGTATTTT; CDR3 protein: CATSDAGTSGNTDTQYF
clone size: .; D gene: .; J gene: TRBJ1-6; V gene: TRBV3-1; CDR3 DNA: TGTGCCAGCAGCCAATCCGACAGTCCCAATTCACCCCTCCACTTT; CDR3 protein: CASSQSDSPNSPLHF
clone size: many; D gene: .; J gene: TRBJ2-1; V gene: TRBV27; CDR3 DNA: TGTGCCAGCAGTTTATCCACCCCTCGGACTGAGCAGTTCTTC; CDR3 protein: CASSLSTPRTEQFF
clone size: few; D gene: .; J gene: TRBJ1-2; V gene: TRBV20-1; CDR3 DNA: TGCAGTGCGGAAGAGCAGCAAGATAATGGCTACACCTTC; CDR3 protein: CSAEEQQDNGYTF
clone size: many; D gene: .; J gene: TRBJ2-2; V gene: TRBV5-1; CDR3 DNA: TGCGCCAGCAGCTTCGACGACCGCTTGAACACCGGGGAGCTGTTTTTT; CDR3 protein: CASSFDDRLNTGELFF
clone size: .; D gene: .; J gene: TRBJ1-1; V gene: TRBV20-1; CDR3 DNA: TGCAGTGCTCAGGGCGGGAACACTGAAGCTTTCTTT; CDR3 protein: CSAQGGNTEAFF
clone size: .; D gene: TRBD2; J gene: TRBJ2-5; V gene: TRBV7-9; CDR3 DNA: TGTGCCAGCAGCTTAGAGAAAGCGGGAGGGCGTGAGACCCAGTACTTC; CDR3 protein: CASSLEKAGGRETQYF
clone size: few; D gene: TRBD2; J gene: TRBJ2-7; V gene: TRBV28; CDR3 DNA: TGTGCCAGCAGTCCCCGCTCCGGGACTAGTTACGAGCAGTACTTC; CDR3 protein: CASSPRSGTSYEQYF
clone size: few; D gene: TRBD1; J gene: TRBJ1-4; V gene: TRBV28; CDR3 DNA: TGTGCCAGCAGCCCTCCGGGACAGGGGAGGGTTGCAACTAATGAAAAACTGTTTTTT; CDR3 protein: CASSPPGQGRVATNEKLFF
clone size: few; D gene: .; J gene: TRBJ2-3; V gene: TRBV25-1; CDR3 DNA: TGTGCCAGCAGTGAATATTGGCAGAACACAGATACGCAGTATTTT; CDR3 protein: CASSEYWQNTDTQYF
clone size: .; D gene: .; J gene: TRBJ2-2; V gene: TRBV10-3; CDR3 DNA: TGTGCCATCAGTGAGTTGGCTAGCGTGACCGGGGAGCTGTTTTTT; CDR3 protein: CAISELASVTGELFF
clone size: .; D gene: .; J gene: TRBJ2-7; V gene: TRBV2; CDR3 DNA: TGTGCCAGCAAATCGGACGTAGCCTCCTACGAGCAGTACTTC; CDR3 protein: CASKSDVASYEQYF
clone size: .; D gene: .; J gene: TRBJ2-7; V gene: TRBV6-6; CDR3 DNA: TGTGCCAGCAATCCCGGGACCTTACTCGAGCAGTACTTC; CDR3 protein: CASNPGTLLEQYF
clone size: many; D gene: .; J gene: TRBJ1-2; V gene: TRBV20-1; CDR3 DNA: TGCAGTGCTAGGGGCCACGACAACTATGGCTACACCTTC; CDR3 protein: CSARGHDNYGYTF
clone size: .; D gene: .; J gene: TRBJ1-1; V gene: TRBV3-1; CDR3 DNA: TGTGCCAGCAGTCAACCGGATCTATTAACTGAAGCTTTCTTT; CDR3 protein: CASSQPDLLTEAFF
clone size: .; D gene: TRBD1; J gene: TRBJ1-2; V gene: TRBV2; CDR3 DNA: TGTGCCAGCAGTTACAGGGGGGAGAAGCAGGGCTACACCTTC; CDR3 protein: CASSYRGEKQGYTF
clone size: few; D gene: .; J gene: TRBJ1-1; V gene: TRBV5-1; CDR3 DNA: TGCGCCAGCAGCCCGGGTAGCATTTTGGACACTGAAGCTTTCTTT; CDR3 protein: CASSPGSILDTEAFF
clone size: .; D gene: .; J gene: TRBJ2-1; V gene: TRBV18; CDR3 DNA: TGTGCCAGCTCACCACCGGTGGGAGGGGGCACCTACGATGAGCAGTTCTTC; CDR3 protein: CASSPPVGGGTYDEQFF
clone size: few; D gene: .; J gene: TRBJ1-2; V gene: TRBV12-3/TRBV12-4; CDR3 DNA: TGTGCCAGCAGTTTCCGTCAGAGTCAATATGGCTACACCTTC; CDR3 protein: CASSFRQSQYGYTF
clone size: few; D gene: TRBD2; J gene: TRBJ2-7; V gene: TRBV12-3/TRBV12-4; CDR3 DNA: TGTGCCAGCAGTTTAAGCACTAGCGGCCTGGGAGAGCAGTACTTC; CDR3 protein: CASSLSTSGLGEQYF
clone size: .; D gene: .; J gene: TRBJ2-1; V gene: TRBV6-1; CDR3 DNA: TGTGCCAGCAGTGCGGGGACTTTAGGGAGCAATGAGCAGTTCTTC; CDR3 protein: CASSAGTLGSNEQFF
clone size: .; D gene: .; J gene: TRBJ1-1; V gene: TRBV6-5; CDR3 DNA: TGTGCCAGCAGTCCCATCGCTATGAACACTGAAGCTTTCTTT; CDR3 protein: CASSPIAMNTEAFF
clone size: .; D gene: TRBD1; J gene: TRBJ2-1; V gene: TRBV5-1; CDR3 DNA: TGCGCCAGCAGCTTGACGGGGCAGGGGGCCTACAATAAGCAGTTCTTC; CDR3 protein: CASSLTGQGAYNKQFF
clone size: few; D gene: .; J gene: TRBJ1-2; V gene: TRBV5-1; CDR3 DNA: TGCGCCAGCAGCTTGGACGCGAGCTATGGCTACACCTTC; CDR3 protein: CASSLDASYGYTF
clone size: few; D gene: .; J gene: TRBJ2-1; V gene: TRBV20-1; CDR3 DNA: TGCAGTGCTAGAGACAACCTAGCGCCGAGCTCCTACAATGAGCAGTTCTTC; CDR3 protein: CSARDNLAPSSYNEQFF
clone size: few; D gene: .; J gene: TRBJ1-1; V gene: TRBV20-1; CDR3 DNA: TGTAGTGCTGTTACAGGGACCATCTTATCTTTCTTT; CDR3 protein: CSAVTGTILSFF
clone size: .; D gene: .; J gene: TRBJ1-1; V gene: TRBV6-2/TRBV6-3; CDR3 DNA: TGTGCCAGCAGTTACGGGGGAAGCAGCGCTGAAGCTTTCTTT; CDR3 protein: CASSYGGSSAEAFF
clone size: few; D gene: TRBD1; J gene: TRBJ2-7; V gene: TRBV28; CDR3 DNA: TGTGCCAGCAGTGAAACGGACAGGGGGGCTCACGAGCAGTACTTC; CDR3 protein: CASSETDRGAHEQYF
clone size: .; D gene: .; J gene: TRBJ1-5; V gene: TRBV7-9; CDR3 DNA: TGTGCCAGCAGCCCTTCCAGTGGGCCCCAGCATTTT; CDR3 protein: CASSPSSGPQHF
clone size: few; D gene: TRBD1; J gene: TRBJ1-1; V gene: TRBV20-1; CDR3 DNA: TGCAGTGCTAGAGAGGACAGGGGGAAGACTGAAGCTTTCTTT; CDR3 protein: CSAREDRGKTEAFF
clone size: few; D gene: .; J gene: TRBJ1-2; V gene: TRBV15; CDR3 DNA: TGTGCCACCAGCAGAGATTTGGCAGGGCCCTATGGCTACACCTTC; CDR3 protein: CATSRDLAGPYGYTF
clone size: .; D gene: TRBD1; J gene: TRBJ2-5; V gene: TRBV11-2; CDR3 DNA: TGTGCCAGCACCAGGACAGGGAAAGAGACCCAGTACTTC; CDR3 protein: CASTRTGKETQYF
clone size: .; D gene: TRBD2; J gene: TRBJ2-1; V gene: TRBV4-1; CDR3 DNA: TGCGCCAGCAGCCATTACCTAGCGGGAGATTATGAGCAGTTCTTC; CDR3 protein: CASSHYLAGDYEQFF
clone size: .; D gene: TRBD2; J gene: TRBJ2-7; V gene: TRBV5-1; CDR3 DNA: TGCGCCAGCAGGGTGGGAGGGTCCTACGAGCAGTACTTC; CDR3 protein: CASRVGGSYEQYF
clone size: many; D gene: .; J gene: TRBJ1-3; V gene: TRBV11-2; CDR3 DNA: TGTGCCAGCAGCACCGGTGGCAGGGGCTCTGGAAACACCATATATTTT; CDR3 protein: CASSTGGRGSGNTIYF
clone size: many; D gene: .; J gene: TRBJ2-3; V gene: TRBV12-3/TRBV12-4; CDR3 DNA: TGTGCCAGCAGCGACCGGGGTGCTAGCACAGATACGCAGTATTTT; CDR3 protein: CASSDRGASTDTQYF
clone size: few; D gene: .; J gene: TRBJ2-7; V gene: TRBV7-2; CDR3 DNA: TGTGCCAGCAGCTTAGTAGGCCAGGGTTCCTACGAGCAGTACTTC; CDR3 protein: CASSLVGQGSYEQYF
clone size: many; D gene: .; J gene: TRBJ1-1; V gene: TRBV4-3; CDR3 DNA: TGCGCCAGCAGAGATAAAAGGGGGAACACTGAAGCTTTCTTT; CDR3 protein: CASRDKRGNTEAFF
clone size: .; D gene: TRBD2; J gene: TRBJ2-3; V gene: TRBV7-9; CDR3 DNA: TGTGCCAGCAGCCAACCGGGACTAGCGGGCGATACGCAGTATTTT; CDR3 protein: CASSQPGLAGDTQYF
clone size: many; D gene: TRBD1; J gene: TRBJ2-7; V gene: TRBV7-3; CDR3 DNA: TGTGCCAGCAGTCGGAACCTCGGACAGGGGCGATGCGAGCAGTACTTC; CDR3 protein: CASSRNLGQGRCEQYF
clone size: .; D gene: .; J gene: TRBJ1-2; V gene: TRBV6-1; CDR3 DNA: TGTGCCAGCAGTGAAGCGATCGGGATCTATGGCTACACCTTC; CDR3 protein: CASSEAIGIYGYTF
clone size: few; D gene: TRBD2; J gene: TRBJ2-5; V gene: TRBV20-1; CDR3 DNA: TGCAGTGCCCCGACTAGCGACCAAGAGACCCAGTACTTC; CDR3 protein: CSAPTSDQETQYF
clone size: many; D gene: .; J gene: TRBJ2-1; V gene: TRBV9; CDR3 DNA: TGTGCCAGCAGCGCAGAGGGGGACTACTACAATGAGCAGTTCTTC; CDR3 protein: CASSAEGDYYNEQFF
clone size: .; D gene: .; J gene: TRBJ1-2; V gene: TRBV20-1; CDR3 DNA: TGCAGTGCTAGATCGCCAGGTCAGACAAACTATGGCTACACCTTC; CDR3 protein: CSARSPGQTNYGYTF
clone size: few; D gene: .; J gene: TRBJ1-5; V gene: TRBV20-1; CDR3 DNA: TGCAGTGCTAGAGAGGCATCGTACAATCAGCCCCAGCATTTT; CDR3 protein: CSAREASYNQPQHF
clone size: few; D gene: TRBD1; J gene: TRBJ1-2; V gene: TRBV4-2; CDR3 DNA: TGTGCCAGCAGCCAAGGGACAGGCAATCACTATGGCTACACCTTC; CDR3 protein: CASSQGTGNHYGYTF
clone size: .; D gene: TRBD2; J gene: TRBJ2-2; V gene: TRBV7-2; CDR3 DNA: TGTGCCAGCAGCTTAGCCTCGGGGGGTGTCACCGGGGAGCTGTTTTTT; CDR3 protein: CASSLASGGVTGELFF
clone size: .; D gene: TRBD1; J gene: TRBJ1-2; V gene: TRBV28; CDR3 DNA: TGTGGCAGCAGTTCCCGGGACAGGGACTATGGCTACACCTTC; CDR3 protein: CGSSSRDRDYGYTF
clone size: .; D gene: .; J gene: TRBJ2-1; V gene: TRBV4-1; CDR3 DNA: TGCGCCAGCAGCCAAGAGGCTATTGAGCAGTTCTTC; CDR3 protein: CASSQEAIEQFF